The TCR beta chain described here comes from a study of cytomegalovirus exposure and HLA in healthy donors. Study observations and caveats: In an earlier analysis, most TCR beta V segments were productive about 90% or about 30% of the time. The study put 150 to 200 TCR beta chains on its list as cytomegalovirus-associated. The authors later linked a missense DCLRE1C variant to TCR beta V- and J-gene trimming.

PCR amplification relied on 60 Vbeta primers (plus 13 Jbeta primers). Libraries were prepared by immunoSEQ multiplex PCR; TCRdb keeps only in-frame clonotypes and omits some of them. The data show about 260,000 clones, with about four fifths seen just once and 2% held by the top ten. Comment on this clone: What it recognizes is unknown.

Material for sequencing was PBMCs. The source of this sequence is a woman aged 40-49 years in good health and CMV-seropositive.

CDR3 sequence (DNA): TGTGCCTGGAGTGAAACAAACAATCAGCCCCAGCATTTT. Protein sequence: CAWSETNNQPQHF. The chain uses TRBV30 and TRBJ1-5; D is uncertain. This CDR3 spans 13 amino acids. Germline CDR1 and CDR2: GTSNPN and SVGIG (reference sequence). Trimming removed 1 base at V and 3 bases at J, with 7 bases between.